The 6 T cell receptor beta chains listed next were all sequenced from one sample in a study of PD-1 blockade in classical Hodgkin lymphoma. With no exception, relapse followed autologous stem cell transplantation in all patients, and brentuximab vedotin exposure varied. The protocol was immunoSEQ multiplex PCR, while the TCRdb copy is restricted to in-frame clones and leaves out a portion. This table has 50,000 to 65,000 clones, around 90% appearing once. This material consisted of peripheral blood mononuclear cells (PBMCs), taken before the second cycle of nivolumab. The receptors stem from a human donor with classical Hodgkin lymphoma.

The rearrangement joins TRBV28 to TRBJ2-1; tentative D call: TRBD2 (5 bases). CDR1 MDHEN and CDR2 SYDVKM come from the germline V gene. The CDR3 totals 15 residues. V was shortened by 9 bases and J by 0 bases, with 15 bases between the two germline ends. CDR3 DNA: TGTGCCAGTACTGGCGGGTTCAGCTCCTACAATGAGCAGTTCTTC. Protein: CASTGGFSSYNEQFF.

The sample holds one count of this clone. This chain uses TRBV28 with TRBJ2-5, with D possibly TRBD2 on 7 matching bases. The CDR3 length is 15 residues. Germline V gene sequence: CDR1 MDHEN, CDR2 SYDVKM. V dropped 2 bases and J dropped 3 bases, with 13 bases sitting between them. The CDR3 nucleotides are TGTGCCAGCAGTTTAGGGGGGGCTGGGAAAGAGACCCAGTACTTC. It is translated as CASSLGGAGKETQYF. Looking up the rest from reference TRBV28 and TRBJ2-5 gives the full variable domain: DVKVTQSSRYLVKRTGEKVFLECVQDMDHENMFWYRQDPGLGLRLIYFSYDVKMKEKGDIPEGYSVSREKKERFSLILESASTNQTSMYLCASSLGGAGKETQYFGPGTRLLVL.

In its sample, this clone was seen once. The V and J genes are TRBV19 and TRBJ1-5; 7 nucleotides line up with TRBD1. From germline, CDR1 is LNHDA and CDR2 SQIVND (reference sequence). The V gene end was trimmed by 7 bases and the J gene end by 0 bases; junction bases not matched to a gene: 12. This CDR3 spans 17 amino acids. The CDR3 DNA follows: TGTGCCAGTACCGGCGAGGACAGGTTTGATAGCAATCAGCCCCAGCATTTT. Residues: CASTGEDRFDSNQPQHF.

The chain recombines TRBV21-1 with TRBJ2-2; TRBD1, the table's D call, was not compared with the DNA. TRBV21-1 is a known pseudogene. CDR3 length: 18 residues. The CDR3 spells CASSNSGQFSVNTGELFF. In nucleotides, the CDR3 is TGTGCCAGCAGCAATTCGGGACAGTTCTCTGTGAACACCGGGGAGCTGTTTTTT.

The sample holds a few counts of this clone. The V call is TRBV30, the J call TRBJ2-3; 9 bases align to TRBD1. In germline, CDR1 is GTSNPN, CDR2 SVGIG (reference sequence). J lost 4 bases, V lost 8 bases, and 13 bases had no gene match. The CDR3 sequence is 15 residues long. The CDR3 sequence: CAGNWDREFPDTQYF. The CDR3 DNA sequence: TGTGCCGGCAACTGGGACAGGGAATTTCCAGATACGCAGTATTTT.

This rearrangement joins TRBV15 to TRBJ1-2, with TRBD1 matching over 8 bases. This CDR3 comprises 20 residues. CDR1 and CDR2 (germline): LNHNV, YYDKDF (reference sequence). V was pared by 0 bases and J by 4 bases, with 19 bases of the junction left unmatched. The CDR3 is CATSRDMGLDREEGLYGYTF. The CDR3 DNA is TGTGCCACCAGCAGAGATATGGGGCTGGACAGGGAAGAAGGCCTCTATGGCTACACCTTC.